Listed below are T cell receptor beta chains from one sample, sequenced in a study. In TCRdb, the 5' RACE reads were re-called with MiXCR into one record per CDR3 protein. Among tens of thousands of distinct CDR3 sequences listed, approximately 24% were seen once. The sequencing input was tumor-infiltrating naive CD4+ T cells sorted from the breast tumor. The source is a female donor with breast cancer. The CDR3 runs from the conserved cysteine through the conserved F or W. The order of the fields is CDR3 DNA, CDR3 protein, J gene, D gene, clone size, V gene. A D gene is named only where the DNA matches it firmly. The size field is filled for only some rows; it gives once, few, many or a size class.

TGCAGTGCTAGTAAATATGTGGCCAACACTGAAGCTTTCTTT,CSASKYVANTEAFF,TRBJ1-1,.,few,TRBV20-1
TGCAGTGCTAGAGATCGATTGGCGGGGGGGCATTCAGGGGCAGATACGCAGTATTTT,CSARDRLAGGHSGADTQYF,TRBJ2-3,TRBD2,.,TRBV20-1
TGCGCCAGCAGCTTGGCCACAGTCGGGAGCGCAGAGACCCAGTACTTC,CASSLATVGSAETQYF,TRBJ2-5,.,.,TRBV5-1
TGTGCCAGCAAGGGACTAGCGGGAGGAATCAGCTCCTACGAGCAGTACTTC,CASKGLAGGISSYEQYF,TRBJ2-7,TRBD2,.,TRBV6-1
TGTGCCAGCTTTAGTCTGGGTGGCTATGGCTACACCTTC,CASFSLGGYGYTF,TRBJ1-2,.,few,TRBV28
TGTGCCAGCAGTTACTCAGTACAAGAGACCCAGTACTTC,CASSYSVQETQYF,TRBJ2-5,.,.,TRBV6-5
TGTGCCAGCAGCTCCCCAGACAGAAGCTATGGCTACACCTTC,CASSSPDRSYGYTF,TRBJ1-2,.,medium-sized,TRBV12-3/TRBV12-4
TGTGCCAGCAGCCTCGGGGCGCGGAGGGGACAGTCGAACACTGAAGCTTTCTTT,CASSLGARRGQSNTEAFF,TRBJ1-1,TRBD1,.,TRBV7-2
TGTGCTAGCAGCTTAGGGACTGGGGAGGAGCAGAACTTC,CASSLGTGEEQNF,TRBJ2-7,.,.,TRBV7-7
TGTGCCAGCACTCAACGGGGGGTTGAGTACACTGAAGCTTTCTTT,CASTQRGVEYTEAFF,TRBJ1-1,.,.,TRBV12-3/TRBV12-4
TGCGCCAGCAGCGCAGGGAGCGGGCAAGCTTTCTTT,CASSAGSGQAFF,TRBJ1-1,.,.,TRBV5-1
TGTGCCAGCAGCTTACCCACCCTTGACAGGGGGGTAACCGGGGAGCTGTTTTTT,CASSLPTLDRGVTGELFF,TRBJ2-2,TRBD1,.,TRBV5-6
TGTGCCAGCAGCTACGTAGCGGGAAAAGAGACCCAGTACTTC,CASSYVAGKETQYF,TRBJ2-5,TRBD2,.,TRBV7-9
TGTGCCAGCAGCACCCGGACAGGGGGAAACACCATATATTTT,CASSTRTGGNTIYF,TRBJ1-3,TRBD1,many,TRBV7-9
TGTGCCAGCAGTGAACAGTCTTACCAGCCCCAGCATTTT,CASSEQSYQPQHF,TRBJ1-5,.,.,TRBV6-1
TGCGCCAGCAGCCCCACACAGGATACGCAGTATTTT,CASSPTQDTQYF,TRBJ2-3,.,.,TRBV4-1
TGTGCCAGCAGCCCGATAGCGGGCAGCACAGATACGCAGTATTTT,CASSPIAGSTDTQYF,TRBJ2-3,TRBD2,few,TRBV3-1
TGTGCCAGCAGCTCTCGGTATAATTCACCCCTCCACTTT,CASSSRYNSPLHF,TRBJ1-6,.,few,TRBV25-1
TGCGCCAGCAGCTCGGAGGTGACAGGGGCCCAGCAGTACTTC,CASSSEVTGAQQYF,TRBJ2-7,TRBD1,.,TRBV5-1
TGCGCCAGCAGCTTGGGACCTGGGAATGAAAAACTGTTTTTT,CASSLGPGNEKLFF,TRBJ1-4,.,.,TRBV5-1
TGTGCCAGCAGTTTATCAACAGTCACAGATACACAGTATTTT,CASSLSTVTDTQYF,TRBJ2-3,.,.,TRBV12-3/TRBV12-4
TGTGCCAGCAGCTTAGGGACAGGTCTACTTGGCTACACCTTC,CASSLGTGLLGYTF,TRBJ1-2,TRBD1,few,TRBV7-2
TGTGCCACCGCCTTCGGACTAGCGGGAGGCGAGCAGTACTTC,CATAFGLAGGEQYF,TRBJ2-7,TRBD2,few,TRBV27
TGTGCCAGCAGCTTTGATGGGGGCTATTCACCCCTCCACTTT,CASSFDGGYSPLHF,TRBJ1-6,.,.,TRBV7-2
TGTGCCAGCTTGGGGGCAGATGAACCTCCAGATACGCAGTATTTT,CASLGADEPPDTQYF,TRBJ2-3,.,.,TRBV28
TGTGCCAGCTCACAACTAGTGGCCAGGGATACGCAGTATTTT,CASSQLVARDTQYF,TRBJ2-3,.,few,TRBV18
TGCGCCAGCAGCTGGGGTACAGGGTCAAACACTGAAGCTTTCTTT,CASSWGTGSNTEAFF,TRBJ1-1,.,.,TRBV5-1
TGTGCCAGCAGCCAGGGGACGGATGGCTACACCTTC,CASSQGTDGYTF,TRBJ1-2,.,.,TRBV3-1
TGCAGTGCTTTCCGGGACATCCAAGAGACCCAGTACTTC,CSAFRDIQETQYF,TRBJ2-5,.,few,TRBV20-1
TGTGCCAGCAGGGCTACTAGCGGGTACGGGAATGAGCAGTTCTTC,CASRATSGYGNEQFF,TRBJ2-1,TRBD2,.,TRBV12-3/TRBV12-4
TGTGCCAGCAGTTTATTCCCGGGGAGGTATGGCTACACCTTC,CASSLFPGRYGYTF,TRBJ1-2,.,few,TRBV27
TGCGCCAGCAGTGTGGGCTTAAGTGAGCAGTTCTTC,CASSVGLSEQFF,TRBJ2-1,.,many,TRBV10-2
TGTGCCAGCAGCGTCTTTTCAGAAGGAAACACCATATATTTT,CASSVFSEGNTIYF,TRBJ1-3,.,.,TRBV9
TGCGCCGGACGGACAGATACGCAGTATTTT,CAGRTDTQYF,TRBJ2-3,.,.,TRBV10-1
TGTGCCAGCAGCTTAGCGGGGACAGGGATACCCAATCAGCCCCAGCATTTT,CASSLAGTGIPNQPQHF,TRBJ1-5,TRBD1,few,TRBV7-2
TGTGCCAGCAGTCCTCGGACCGACACTGAAGCTTTCTTT,CASSPRTDTEAFF,TRBJ1-1,.,many,TRBV6-6
TGTGCCAGCACCCAAAGGGGGCGGAACTATGGCTACACCTTC,CASTQRGRNYGYTF,TRBJ1-2,TRBD1,many,TRBV28